The rows below give T cell receptor beta chains drawn from one sample of a study of identifying expanded T cells in peripheral blood. Sequenced by immunoSEQ multiplex PCR; TCRdb stores in-frame clones only, minus some. Of some 93,000 clones detected, around nine tenths appear once; the ten largest clones hold about 3.9%. Sample: blood. Receptors were obtained from a person aged 18 to 75 in good health. Each CDR3 is given with its conserved first and last residue. Each record gives: clone size, V gene, J gene, D gene, CDR3 DNA, CDR3 protein. D genes are given only for firm matches. Rows give clone size only sometimes, using once, few, many, or a class for an expanded clone.

-	TRBV2	TRBJ2-7	-	TGTGCCAGCAGTGTGGACATCTACGAGCAGTACTTC	CASSVDIYEQYF
-	TRBV27	TRBJ2-1	-	TGTGCCAGCAGAGATAGCTACTTCAATGAGCAGTTCTTC	CASRDSYFNEQFF
-	TRBV11-2	TRBJ2-7	TRBD1	TGTGCCAGCAGCTTGTATCGACAGGGTGGGTCATACGAGCAGTACTTC	CASSLYRQGGSYEQYF
-	TRBV5-8	TRBJ2-5	-	TGTGCCAGCAGCTTGTCTCCCGGAGAGACCCAGTACTTC	CASSLSPGETQYF
-	TRBV30	TRBJ2-7	-	TGTGCCTGGAGTGTCGGCGGGTCCCGCTCCTACGAGCAGTACTTC	CAWSVGGSRSYEQYF
-	TRBV5-1	TRBJ2-5	TRBD2	TGCGCCAGCAGCTTTGGAACTAGCGGGAGGCAATACCAAGAGACCCAGTACTTC	CASSFGTSGRQYQETQYF
-	TRBV11-1	TRBJ2-1	-	TGTGCCAGCAGCTTAGGACAGGTTACCTACAATGAGCAGTTCTTC	CASSLGQVTYNEQFF
-	TRBV28	TRBJ2-6	-	TGTGCCAGCAGTTTTCGCGGCAGGGGTAGATCTGGGGCCAACGTCCTGACTTTC	CASSFRGRGRSGANVLTF
-	TRBV19	TRBJ1-2	-	TGTGCCAGTAGTATCCGGGGTCTCGAGGGCTACACCTTC	CASSIRGLEGYTF
once	TRBV6-5	TRBJ2-7	TRBD1	TGTGCCAGCAGTTACGGACAGGGCGGCTACGAGCAGTACTTC	CASSYGQGGYEQYF
-	TRBV15	TRBJ2-7	TRBD1	TGTGCCACCAACACCGGGACAGGGGACGAGCAGTACTTC	CATNTGTGDEQYF
-	TRBV11-3	TRBJ2-7	TRBD1	TGTGCCAGCAGCACGGGACAGGCCTCCGAGCAGTACTTC	CASSTGQASEQYF
once	TRBV28	TRBJ1-3	TRBD1	TGTGCCAGCAGTGGAGCGACAGGGAGCTCTGGAAACACCATATATTTT	CASSGATGSSGNTIYF
-	TRBV28	TRBJ1-1	-	TGTGCCAGCAGTACACACCAGACAGTTATGAACACTGAAGCTTTCTTT	CASSTHQTVMNTEAFF
-	TRBV5-6	TRBJ1-6	TRBD1	TGTGCCAGCAGCTTCCGAGGGACAGCCACTAATTCACCCCTCCACTTT	CASSFRGTATNSPLHF
-	TRBV29-1	TRBJ1-2	-	TGCAGCGAAGTACGATTGAGCGGCTACACCTTC	CSEVRLSGYTF
-	TRBV15	TRBJ2-7	-	TGTGCCACCAGCAGAGCGGGCGAGCAGTACTTC	CATSRAGEQYF
-	TRBV5-6	TRBJ1-2	-	TGTGCCAGCAGCTCCCCAGGGTTGGGCTATGGCTACACCTTC	CASSSPGLGYGYTF
-	TRBV27	TRBJ2-5	-	TGTGCCAGCAGTTTTAGACCTAAGCGGGCCAATTTTCAAGAGACCCAGTACTTC	CASSFRPKRANFQETQYF
-	TRBV5-1	TRBJ2-2	-	TGCGCCAGCAGCTTCTCGCTGAGTCTACACGGGATATTCCACACCGGGGAGCTGTTTTTT	CASSFSLSLHGIFHTGELFF
-	TRBV20-1	TRBJ1-1	-	TGCAGTGCTAGAGACAGGTTTGAAGCTTTCTTT	CSARDRFEAFF
-	TRBV27	TRBJ2-4	TRBD1	TGTGCCAGCAGTTCCCCGGGACAGGGGGCGTCCAAAAACATTCAGTACTTC	CASSSPGQGASKNIQYF
-	TRBV27	TRBJ2-7	-	TGTGCCAGCAGTTTCGGGGGATTCTCCTACGAGCAGTACTTC	CASSFGGFSYEQYF
-	TRBV5-4	TRBJ1-5	-	TGTGCCAGCAGCTTGGGAAGTGGCCAGCCCCAGCATTTT	CASSLGSGQPQHF
-	TRBV6-1	TRBJ2-1	TRBD2	TGTGCCAGCCAAACCGGGTCGGGCGGGAGTGAGCAGTTCTTC	CASQTGSGGSEQFF
-	TRBV19	TRBJ2-1	-	TGTGCCAGTAGTTCCAGAGGTACAGTGGGACGGGACAATGAGCAGTTCTTC	CASSSRGTVGRDNEQFF
-	TRBV6-4	TRBJ2-1	-	TGTGCCAGCAGCAGTACAGGGGAGGGCGATGAGCAGTTCTTC	CASSSTGEGDEQFF
few	TRBV5-6	TRBJ2-7	-	TGTGCCAGCAGCTTGGCCGGGACCATTTATGACGAGCAGTACTTC	CASSLAGTIYDEQYF
few	TRBV30	TRBJ1-6	-	TGTGCCTCGGGACACGATAATTCACCCCTCCACTTT	CASGHDNSPLHF
-	TRBV4-3	TRBJ2-7	-	TGCGCCAGCAGCCAGAGGTTGGGGGGTTCCTACGAGCAGTACTTC	CASSQRLGGSYEQYF
-	TRBV19	TRBJ2-1	-	TGTGCCAGTAGCGCGAATACTGCCAATGAGCAGTTCTTC	CASSANTANEQFF
-	TRBV5-1	TRBJ2-2	TRBD2	TGCGCCAGCAGCTTGGAAGCGGGAGCGATAACCGGGGAGCTGTTTTTT	CASSLEAGAITGELFF